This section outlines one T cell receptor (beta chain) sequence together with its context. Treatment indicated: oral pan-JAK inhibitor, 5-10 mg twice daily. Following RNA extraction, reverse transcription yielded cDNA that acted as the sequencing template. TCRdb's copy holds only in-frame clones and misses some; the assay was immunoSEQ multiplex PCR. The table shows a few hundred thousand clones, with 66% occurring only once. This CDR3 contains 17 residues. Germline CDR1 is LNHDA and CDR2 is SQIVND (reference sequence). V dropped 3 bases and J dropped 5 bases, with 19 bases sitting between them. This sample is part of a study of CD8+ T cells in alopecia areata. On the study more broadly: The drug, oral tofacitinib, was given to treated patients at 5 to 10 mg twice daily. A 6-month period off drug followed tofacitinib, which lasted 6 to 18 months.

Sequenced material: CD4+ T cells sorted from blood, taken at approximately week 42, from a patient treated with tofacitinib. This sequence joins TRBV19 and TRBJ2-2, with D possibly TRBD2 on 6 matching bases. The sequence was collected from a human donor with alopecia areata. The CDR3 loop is CASSMIGSGSRTGELFF. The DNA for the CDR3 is TGTGCCAGTAGTATGATTGGGAGCGGGTCCAGGACCGGGGAGCTGTTTTTT. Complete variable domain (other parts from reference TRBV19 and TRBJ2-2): DGGITQSPKYLFRKEGQNVTLSCEQNLNHDAMYWYRQDPGQGLRLIYYSQIVNDFQKGDIAEGYSVSREKKESFPLTVTSAQKNPTAFYLCASSMIGSGSRTGELFFGEGSRLTVL.